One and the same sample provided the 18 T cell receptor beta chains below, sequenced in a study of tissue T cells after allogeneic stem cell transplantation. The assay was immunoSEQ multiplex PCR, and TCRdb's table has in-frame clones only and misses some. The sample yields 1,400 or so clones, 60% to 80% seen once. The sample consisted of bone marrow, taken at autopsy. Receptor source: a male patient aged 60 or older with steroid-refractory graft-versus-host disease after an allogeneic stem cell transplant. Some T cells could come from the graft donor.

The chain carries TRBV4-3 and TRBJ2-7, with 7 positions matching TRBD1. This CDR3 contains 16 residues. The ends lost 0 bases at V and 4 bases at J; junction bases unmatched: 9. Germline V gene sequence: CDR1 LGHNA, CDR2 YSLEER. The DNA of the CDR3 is TGCGCCAGCAGCCAAGAAGGACCAGGGGGATGGTACGAGCAGTACTTC. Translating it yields CASSQEGPGGWYEQYF.

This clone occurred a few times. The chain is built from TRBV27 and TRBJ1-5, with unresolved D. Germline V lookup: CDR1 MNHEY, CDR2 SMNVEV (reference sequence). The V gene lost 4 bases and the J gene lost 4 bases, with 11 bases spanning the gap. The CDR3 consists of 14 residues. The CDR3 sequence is CASSYGRNNQPQHF. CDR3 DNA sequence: TGTGCCAGCAGTTACGGGAGGAATAATCAGCCCCAGCATTTT.

The CDR3 nucleotides are TGTGCCAGCCTTCGACTAGGGAAGATTGAGCTGTTTTTT. The encoded protein is CASLRLGKIELFF. The rearrangement joins TRBV12-3 or TRBV12-4 to TRBJ2-2, with D tentatively TRBD2 (6 bases). This CDR3 is built from 13 residues. V was clipped by 8 bases and J by 11 bases, with 18 bases between them.

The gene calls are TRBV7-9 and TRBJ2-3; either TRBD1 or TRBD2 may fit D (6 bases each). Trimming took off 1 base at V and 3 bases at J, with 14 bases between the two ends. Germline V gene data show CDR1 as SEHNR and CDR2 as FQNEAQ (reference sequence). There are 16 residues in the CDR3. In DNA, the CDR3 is TGTGCCAGCAGCTTAGAAAGGGGGGCAGGAACAGATACGCAGTATTTT. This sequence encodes CASSLERGAGTDTQYF.

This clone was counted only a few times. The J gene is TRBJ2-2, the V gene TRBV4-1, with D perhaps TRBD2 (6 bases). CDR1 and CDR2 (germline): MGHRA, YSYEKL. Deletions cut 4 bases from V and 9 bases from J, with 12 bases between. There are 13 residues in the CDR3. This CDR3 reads CASSLGEERELFF. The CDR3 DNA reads TGCGCCAGCAGCCTGGGGGAGGAAAGGGAGCTGTTTTTT.

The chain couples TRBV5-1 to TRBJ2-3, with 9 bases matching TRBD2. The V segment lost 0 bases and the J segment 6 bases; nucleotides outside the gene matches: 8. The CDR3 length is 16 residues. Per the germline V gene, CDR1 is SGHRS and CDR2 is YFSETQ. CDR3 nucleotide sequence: TGCGCCAGCAGCTTGGCCGGGCGGGGGGGCCACGATACGCAGTATTTT. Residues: CASSLAGRGGHDTQYF.

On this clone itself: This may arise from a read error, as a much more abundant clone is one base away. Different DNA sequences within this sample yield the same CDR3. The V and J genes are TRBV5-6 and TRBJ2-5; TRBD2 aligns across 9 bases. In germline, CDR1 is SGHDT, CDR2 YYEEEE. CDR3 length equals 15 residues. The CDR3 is CARRGGAGGGETQYF. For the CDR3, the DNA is TGCGCCCGCCGCGGGGGGGCCGGGGGGGGCGAGACCCAGTACTTC.

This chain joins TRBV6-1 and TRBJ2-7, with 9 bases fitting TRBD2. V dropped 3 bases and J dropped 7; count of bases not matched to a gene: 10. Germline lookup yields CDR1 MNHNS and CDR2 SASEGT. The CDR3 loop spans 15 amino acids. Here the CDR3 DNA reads TGTGCCAGCAGTGAGCGGGCGGGGGGGCCGAAGGAGCAGTACTTC. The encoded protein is CASSERAGGPKEQYF.

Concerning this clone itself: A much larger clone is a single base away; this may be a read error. As DNA, the CDR3 is TGTGCCAGCTGCGGGGTGGCCGGGGGGGGAGAGACCCAGTACTTC. It is translated as CASCGVAGGGETQYF. The chain carries TRBV5-6 and TRBJ2-5; TRBD2 matches at 8 bases. The CDR3 contains 15 residues. Germline values: CDR1 SGHDT, CDR2 YYEEEE. The J segment lost 4 bases and the V segment lost 7 bases, leaving 12 bases of the junction unmatched.

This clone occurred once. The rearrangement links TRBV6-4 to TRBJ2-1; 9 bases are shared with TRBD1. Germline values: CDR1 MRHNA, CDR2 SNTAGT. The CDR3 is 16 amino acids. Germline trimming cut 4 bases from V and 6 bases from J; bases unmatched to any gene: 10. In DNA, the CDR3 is TGTGCCAGCAGTGTTTTGTTGGGACAGGGACCCAATGAGCAGTTCTTC. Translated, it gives CASSVLLGQGPNEQFF.

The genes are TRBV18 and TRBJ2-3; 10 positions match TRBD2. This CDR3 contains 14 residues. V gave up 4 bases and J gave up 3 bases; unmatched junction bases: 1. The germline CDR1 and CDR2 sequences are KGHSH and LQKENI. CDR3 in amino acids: CASSRSGGTDTQYF. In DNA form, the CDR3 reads TGTGCCAGCTCACGTAGCGGGGGGACAGATACGCAGTATTTT.

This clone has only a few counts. The CDR3 DNA sequence: TGTGCCAGCAGTGAGCAGGCGTCAAGCAATGAGCAGTTCTTC. It codes for CASSEQASSNEQFF. V usage is TRBV25-1 and J usage is TRBJ2-1; D ambiguous. This CDR3 region has 14 residues. Germline CDR1 reads MGHDK; CDR2 reads SYGVNS. The ends were cut back, 3 bases at V and 6 bases at J, with 12 bases in the middle.

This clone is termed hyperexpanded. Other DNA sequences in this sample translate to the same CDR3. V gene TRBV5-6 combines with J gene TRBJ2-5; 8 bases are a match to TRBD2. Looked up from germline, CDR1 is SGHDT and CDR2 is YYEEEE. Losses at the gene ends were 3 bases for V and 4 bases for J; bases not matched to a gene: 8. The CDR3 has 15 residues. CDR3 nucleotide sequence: TGTGCCAGCAGCTGGGGGGCCGGGGGGGGAGAGACCCAGTACTTC. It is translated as CASSWGAGGGETQYF.

CDR3 DNA: TGTGCCAGCAGCCTGACGGATGTTCAAGAGACCCAGTACTTC. It translates to CASSLTDVQETQYF. This sequence joins TRBV4-2 and TRBJ2-5; no clear D gene. V was shortened by 4 bases and J by 2 bases, with 11 bases between the two germline ends. Germline V CDR1 and CDR2: LGHNA, YNFKEQ. The CDR3 spans 14 residues.

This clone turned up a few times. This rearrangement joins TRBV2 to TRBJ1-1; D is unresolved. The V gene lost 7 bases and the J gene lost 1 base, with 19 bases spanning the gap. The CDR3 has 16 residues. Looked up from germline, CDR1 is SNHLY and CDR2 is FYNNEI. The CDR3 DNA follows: TGTGCCAGCACAGGTACGACCGAAAGCAGGAACACTGAAGCTTTCTTT. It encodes CASTGTTESRNTEAFF.

The CDR3 sequence: CASRRQGAETGELFF. In DNA form, the CDR3 reads TGTGCCAGTAGAAGACAGGGGGCAGAAACCGGGGAGCTGTTTTTT. This chain uses TRBV19 with TRBJ2-2; 10 bases fit TRBD1. J lost 5 bases, V lost 6 bases, and 6 bases had no gene match. The germline V gene has CDR1 LNHDA and CDR2 SQIVND (reference sequence). This CDR3 has 15 amino acids.

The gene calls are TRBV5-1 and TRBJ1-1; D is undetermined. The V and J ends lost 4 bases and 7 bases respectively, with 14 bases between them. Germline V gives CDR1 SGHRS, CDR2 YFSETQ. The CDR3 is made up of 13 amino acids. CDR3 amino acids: CASSGTRTSEAFF. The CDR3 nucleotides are TGCGCCAGCAGCGGAACGAGAACAAGTGAAGCTTTCTTT.

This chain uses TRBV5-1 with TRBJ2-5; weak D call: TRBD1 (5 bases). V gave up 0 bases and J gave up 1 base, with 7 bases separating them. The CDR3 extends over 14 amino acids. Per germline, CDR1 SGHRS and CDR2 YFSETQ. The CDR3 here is CASSLGDSQETQYF. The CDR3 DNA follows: TGCGCCAGCAGCTTGGGCGACAGCCAAGAGACCCAGTACTTC.